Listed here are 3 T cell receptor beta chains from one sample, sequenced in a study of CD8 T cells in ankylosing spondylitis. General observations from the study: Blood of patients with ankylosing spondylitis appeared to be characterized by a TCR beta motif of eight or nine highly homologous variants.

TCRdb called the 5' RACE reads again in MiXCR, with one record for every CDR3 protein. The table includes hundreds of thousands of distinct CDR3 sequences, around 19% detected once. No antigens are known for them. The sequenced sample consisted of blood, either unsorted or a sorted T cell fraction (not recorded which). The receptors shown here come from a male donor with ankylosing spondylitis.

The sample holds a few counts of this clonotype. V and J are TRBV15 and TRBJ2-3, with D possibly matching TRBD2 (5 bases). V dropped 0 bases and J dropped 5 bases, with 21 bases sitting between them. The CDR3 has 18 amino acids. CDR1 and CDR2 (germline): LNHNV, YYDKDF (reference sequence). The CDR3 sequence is CATSRDPSGDSLVDTQYF. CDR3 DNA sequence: TGTGCCACCAGCAGAGATCCGAGCGGAGACTCCCTCGTAGATACGCAGTATTTT.

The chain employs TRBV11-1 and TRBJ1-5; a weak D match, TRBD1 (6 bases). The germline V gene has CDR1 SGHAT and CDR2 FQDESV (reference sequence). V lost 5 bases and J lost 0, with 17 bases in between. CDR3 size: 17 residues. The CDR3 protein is CASSVGKGGHSNQPQHF. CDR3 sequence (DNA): TGTGCCAGCAGCGTAGGAAAGGGGGGTCATAGCAATCAGCCCCAGCATTTT.

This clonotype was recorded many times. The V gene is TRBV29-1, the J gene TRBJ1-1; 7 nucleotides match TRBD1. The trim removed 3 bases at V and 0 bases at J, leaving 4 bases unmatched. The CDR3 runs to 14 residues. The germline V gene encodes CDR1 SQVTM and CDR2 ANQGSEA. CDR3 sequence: CSVDRTGLNTEAFF. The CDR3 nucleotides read TGCAGCGTTGACCGGACAGGACTGAACACTGAAGCTTTCTTT.